This record concerns one T cell receptor beta chain sequence. In germline, CDR1 is GTSNPN, CDR2 SVGIG (reference sequence). V lost 2 bases to trimming and J lost 0 bases; unmatched junction nucleotides: 3. CDR3 size: 14 residues. The sample is drawn from a study of blood T cell repertoires in COVID-19. The data were produced by immunoSEQ multiplex PCR, yet TCRdb's version contains in-frame clones alone and is incomplete. The data show about 270,000 clones, about nine tenths seen once. The receptor was derived from a young man who had recovered from COVID-19. Material for sequencing was PBMCs or T cells enriched from blood (not recorded which). The rearrangement uses TRBV30 and TRBJ2-7, with TRBD2 identical over 8 bases. CDR3 sequence reads: CAWSRGGTSYEQYF. The CDR3 coding sequence is TGTGCCTGGAGTCGGGGGGGGACCTCCTACGAGCAGTACTTC.